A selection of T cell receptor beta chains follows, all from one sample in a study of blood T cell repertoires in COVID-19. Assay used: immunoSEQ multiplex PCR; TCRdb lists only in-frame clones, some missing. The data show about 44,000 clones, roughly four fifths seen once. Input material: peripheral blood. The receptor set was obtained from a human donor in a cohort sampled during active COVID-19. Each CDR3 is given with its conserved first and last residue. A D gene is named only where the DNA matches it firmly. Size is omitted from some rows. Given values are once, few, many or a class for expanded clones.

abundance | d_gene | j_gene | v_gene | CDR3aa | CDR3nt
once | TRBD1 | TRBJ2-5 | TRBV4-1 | CASSQGQGAQETQYF | TGCGCCAGCAGCCAGGGACAGGGGGCACAGGAGACCCAGTACTTC
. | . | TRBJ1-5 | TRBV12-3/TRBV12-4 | CASSFLQNQPQHF | TGTGCCAGCAGTTTTCTGCAGAATCAGCCCCAGCATTTT
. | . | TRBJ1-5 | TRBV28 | CASSYPQDYSNQPQHF | TGTGCCAGCAGCTACCCCCAAGACTATAGCAATCAGCCCCAGCATTTT
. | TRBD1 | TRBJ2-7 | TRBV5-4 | CASSVDRSSYEQYF | TGTGCCAGCAGCGTGGACAGGTCCTCCTACGAGCAGTACTTC
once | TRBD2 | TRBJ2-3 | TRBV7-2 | CASSLDSGGGDTQYF | TGTGCCAGCAGCTTAGATAGCGGGGGGGGAGATACGCAGTATTTT
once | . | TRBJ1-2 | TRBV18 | CASSPQVEDGYTF | TGTGCCAGCTCACCCCAGGTGGAGGATGGCTACACCTTC
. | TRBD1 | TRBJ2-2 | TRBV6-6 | CASSTGTGNTGELFF | TGTGCCAGCAGCACCGGGACAGGGAACACCGGGGAGCTGTTTTTT
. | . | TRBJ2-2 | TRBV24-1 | CATSDTRTAGELFF | TGTGCCACCAGTGATACCCGGACTGCAGGGGAGCTGTTTTTT
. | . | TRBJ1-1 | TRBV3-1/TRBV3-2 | CASSQASDRPEAFF | TGTGCCAGCAGCCAAGCGTCGGACAGACCCGAAGCTTTCTTT
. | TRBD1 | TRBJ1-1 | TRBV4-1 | CASSQDSGTGDTEAFF | TGCGCCAGCAGCCAAGATTCCGGGACAGGGGACACTGAAGCTTTCTTT
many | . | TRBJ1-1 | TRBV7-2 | CASSLGRGVATEAFF | TGTGCCAGCAGCTTAGGTAGGGGTGTGGCCACTGAAGCTTTCTTT
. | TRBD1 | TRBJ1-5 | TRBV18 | CASSPGQGLQPQHF | TGTGCCAGCTCACCAGGACAGGGATTGCAGCCCCAGCATTTT
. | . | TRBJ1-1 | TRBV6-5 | CASSRTEGTEAFF | TGTGCCAGCAGCCGAACCGAGGGTACTGAAGCTTTCTTT
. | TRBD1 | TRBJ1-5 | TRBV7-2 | CASSLSGQGPPQHF | TGTGCCAGCAGCTTATCCGGACAGGGGCCGCCCCAGCATTTT
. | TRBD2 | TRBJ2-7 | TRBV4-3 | CASSQNILAGGPGPYEQYF | TGCGCCAGCAGCCAAAATATACTAGCGGGGGGGCCTGGACCCTACGAGCAGTACTTC
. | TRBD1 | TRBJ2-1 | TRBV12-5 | CASGLGTGTGFDEQFF | TGTGCTAGTGGTTTGGGGACCGGGACAGGGTTCGATGAGCAGTTCTTC
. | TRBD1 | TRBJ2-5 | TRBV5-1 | CASSLGQGYQETQYF | TGCGCCAGCAGCCTCGGACAGGGGTACCAAGAGACCCAGTACTTC
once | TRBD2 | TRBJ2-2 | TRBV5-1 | CASSSGIAGGSLFF | TGCGCCAGCAGCTCCGGGATAGCGGGGGGGTCGCTGTTTTTT
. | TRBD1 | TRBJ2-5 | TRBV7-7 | CASSKDRYQETQYF | TGTGCCAGCAGCAAGGACAGGTACCAAGAGACCCAGTACTTC
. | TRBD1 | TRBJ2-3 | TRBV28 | CASSTGADTQYF | TGTGCCAGCAGTACAGGGGCCGATACGCAGTATTTT
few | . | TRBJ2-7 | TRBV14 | CASSQQLSEQYF | TGTGCCAGCAGCCAGCAACTGTCCGAGCAGTACTTC
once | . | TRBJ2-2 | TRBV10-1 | CASSVARNTGELFF | TGCGCCAGCAGTGTCGCTAGAAACACCGGGGAGCTGTTTTTT
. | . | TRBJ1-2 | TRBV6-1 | CASSEGLYGYTF | TGTGCCAGCAGTGAAGGACTCTATGGCTACACCTTC
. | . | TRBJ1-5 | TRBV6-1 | CASSELGNQPQHF | TGTGCCAGCAGTGAATTAGGCAATCAGCCCCAGCATTTT
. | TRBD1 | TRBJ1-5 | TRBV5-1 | CASRQGAVDNQPQHF | TGCGCCAGTCGACAGGGGGCAGTTGACAATCAGCCCCAGCATTTT
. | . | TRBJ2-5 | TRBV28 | CASSFAGRQTQYF | TGTGCCAGCAGTTTTGCAGGGAGGCAGACCCAGTACTTC
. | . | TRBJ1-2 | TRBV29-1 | CSVEDPEEAYGYTF | TGCAGCGTTGAAGATCCGGAGGAGGCCTATGGCTACACCTTC
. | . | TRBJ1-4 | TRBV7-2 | CASSPNFGEKLFF | TGTGCCAGCAGCCCCAACTTTGGTGAAAAACTGTTTTTT
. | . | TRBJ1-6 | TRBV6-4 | CASSGRGAGDDSPLHF | TGTGCCAGCAGCGGGCGGGGGGCAGGGGACGATTCACCCCTCCACTTT
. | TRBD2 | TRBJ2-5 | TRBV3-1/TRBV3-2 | CASSQPLAAGGRPQETQYF | TGTGCCAGCAGCCAACCCTTGGCGGCGGGGGGGCGTCCCCAAGAGACCCAGTACTTC
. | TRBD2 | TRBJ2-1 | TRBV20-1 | CSASRTGGGYNEQFF | TGCAGTGCTAGTCGGACGGGGGGAGGCTACAATGAGCAGTTCTTC
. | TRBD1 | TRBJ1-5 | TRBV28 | CASSPQGAPGNQPQHF | TGTGCCAGCAGCCCACAGGGGGCGCCGGGCAATCAGCCCCAGCATTTT
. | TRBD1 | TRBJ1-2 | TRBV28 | CASTRGQSNYGYTF | TGTGCCAGCACCCGGGGACAGTCTAACTATGGCTACACCTTC
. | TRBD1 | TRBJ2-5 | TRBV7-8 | CASSSTGLGETQYF | TGTGCCAGCAGCTCGACAGGGCTCGGAGAGACCCAGTACTTC
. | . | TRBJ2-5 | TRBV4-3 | CASSQDTPGWETQYF | TGCGCCAGCAGCCAAGATACTCCAGGGTGGGAGACCCAGTACTTC
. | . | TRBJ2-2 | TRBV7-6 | CASSPRSPRDTGELFF | TGTGCCAGCAGCCCGCGATCCCCTCGAGACACCGGGGAGCTGTTTTTT
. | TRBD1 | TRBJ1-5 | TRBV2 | CASSLGTGGLNQPQHF | TGTGCCAGCAGTCTCGGGACAGGGGGCTTGAATCAGCCCCAGCATTTT
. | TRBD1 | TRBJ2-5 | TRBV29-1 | CSAGQSQETQYF | TGCAGCGCGGGACAGTCCCAAGAGACCCAGTACTTC
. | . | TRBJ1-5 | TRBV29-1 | CSASGISGGGNQPQHF | TGCAGCGCTAGTGGCATTTCCGGGGGTGGCAATCAGCCCCAGCATTTT
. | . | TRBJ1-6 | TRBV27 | CASSLERGSPLHF | TGTGCCAGCAGTCTAGAACGGGGGTCACCCCTCCACTTT
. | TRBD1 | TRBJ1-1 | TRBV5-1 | CASSYPQGSEAFF | TGCGCCAGCAGTTACCCACAGGGGAGTGAAGCTTTCTTT
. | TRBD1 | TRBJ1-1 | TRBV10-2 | CASRRQGALNTEAFF | TGCGCCAGCAGGAGACAGGGGGCTCTAAACACTGAAGCTTTCTTT